This T cell receptor beta chain was profiled in a study of blood T cell repertoires in COVID-19. The overall study: Nucleic acid was either cDNA or gDNA, and it came from T cells, B-cell-depleted T cells, or PBMCs.

Generated by immunoSEQ multiplex PCR, the TCRdb table keeps only in-frame clones and is missing some. The sample includes 90,000 to 150,000 clones, about three quarters of them seen just once. This CDR3 is built from 16 residues. Germline CDR1 is MRHNA and CDR2 is SNTAGT. Trimming at V came to 0 bases and at J to 2 bases, leaving 0 bases not matched to a gene. The chain combines TRBV6-4 with TRBJ2-6; TRBD1 agrees at 8 bases. This TCR was recovered from a human donor with acute or convalescent COVID-19. The donor label of this sample is uncertain. Sequencing was carried out using peripheral blood. The CDR3 loop is CASSDSTGAGANVLTF. CDR3 sequence (DNA): TGTGCCAGCAGTGACTCGACAGGGGCTGGGGCCAACGTCCTGACTTTC.